This passage covers 15 T cell receptor beta chains from one sample sequenced in a study of T cell responses to AZD1222 COVID-19 vaccine. Method: immunoSEQ multiplex PCR; TCRdb's copy keeps in-frame clones and lacks some. This table holds about 130,000 clones, 86% found once. The source was peripheral blood, collected on day 0 of AZD1222 vaccination. The receptors originated from an adult in good health.

V is TRBV23-1 and J is TRBJ1-5; D call uncertain. TRBV23-1 belongs to the ORF category, with a function that is uncertain. This CDR3 region has 14 residues. The CDR3 sequence is CAVSAREGGQPQHF. CDR3 nucleotides: TGCGCGGTGAGTGCCCGGGAGGGTGGTCAGCCCCAGCATTTT.

The chain carries TRBV6-5 and TRBJ2-1, with 9 bases lining up with TRBD2. Germline V gene sequence: CDR1 MNHEY, CDR2 SVGAGI. The CDR3 has 15 amino acids. After removal of 5 bases from V and 3 bases from J, the junction contained 5 bases not matched to a gene. CDR3 DNA: TGTGCCAGCAGTACGAGCGGGGGGAACTACAATGAGCAGTTCTTC. Amino acids: CASSTSGGNYNEQFF.

V and J are TRBV5-1 and TRBJ1-2, with 11 positions matching TRBD1. Germline V gene lookup returns CDR1 SGHRS and CDR2 YFSETQ. V lost 4 bases and J lost 4; bases outside the gene matches: 6. CDR3 length equals 15 residues. DNA for the CDR3: TGCGCCAGCAGCAATAGGACAGGGGGCTCCTATGGCTACACCTTC. Translation gives CASSNRTGGSYGYTF.

This chain connects TRBV19 to TRBJ2-1; D not certain. From germline, CDR1 is LNHDA and CDR2 SQIVND (reference sequence). This CDR3 spans 11 amino acids. V was clipped by 8 bases and J by 6 bases, with 8 bases between them. CDR3 nucleotide sequence: TGTGCCAGTGAAAGCCGCAATGAGCAGTTCTTC. Amino acid sequence: CASESRNEQFF.

The J gene is TRBJ2-7, the V gene TRBV9; a possible D gene is TRBD1 (6 bases). CDR1 SGDLS and CDR2 YYNGEE come from the germline V gene. Trimming left V 3 bases short and J 1 base short, with 11 bases between. This CDR3 comprises 14 residues. Written as DNA, the CDR3 is TGTGCCAGCAGCGGGGGACACCCGTCCTACGAGCAGTACTTC. Translated, it gives CASSGGHPSYEQYF.

The V call is TRBV4-1, the J call TRBJ2-7; either TRBD1 or TRBD2 may supply D (5 bases each). V was trimmed by 0 bases and J by 3 bases, leaving 15 bases between them. CDR3 size: 16 residues. The germline V gene has CDR1 MGHRA and CDR2 YSYEKL. CDR3 nucleotide sequence: TGCGCCAGCAGCCAAGATGGACCGGGACGGAACTACGAGCAGTACTTC. It specifies CASSQDGPGRNYEQYF.

The rearrangement uses TRBV10-3 and TRBJ1-1, with 10 bases fitting TRBD1. The CDR3 runs 14 residues. Germline V lookup: CDR1 ENHRY, CDR2 SYGVKD. The V segment lost 6 bases and the J segment 4 bases; nucleotides outside the gene matches: 5. CDR3 amino acids: CAIRGGTGVTEAFF. The CDR3 DNA is TGTGCCATCAGGGGCGGGACAGGGGTCACTGAAGCTTTCTTT.

The rearrangement joins TRBV5-6 to TRBJ1-1; D is ambiguous. This CDR3 comprises 13 residues. V lost 1 base and J lost 10, with 14 bases in between. CDR1 SGHDT and CDR2 YYEEEE come from the germline V gene. The CDR3 spells CASSLNSYTGAFF. In DNA form, the CDR3 reads TGTGCCAGCAGCTTGAACAGCTATACGGGAGCTTTCTTT. Combining the CDR3 with reference TRBV5-6 and TRBJ1-1 gives the whole variable domain DAGVTQSPTHLIKTRGQQVTLRCSPKSGHDTVSWYQQALGQGPQFIFQYYEEEERQRGNFPDRFSGHQFPNYSSELNVNALLLGDSALYLCASSLNSYTGAFFGQGTRLTVV.

J is TRBJ2-6 and V is TRBV2; D could derive from TRBD1 or TRBD2 (5 bases each). Germline CDR1 is SNHLY and CDR2 is FYNNEI. Trimming shortened V by 2 bases and J by 2 bases, and 7 bases separated the two germline ends. The length of the CDR3 is 15 residues. CDR3 bases: TGTGCCAGCAGTGAATTGGGGGCTGGGGCCAACGTCCTGACTTTC. Protein sequence: CASSELGAGANVLTF. Complete variable domain (other parts from reference TRBV2 and TRBJ2-6): EPEVTQTPSHQVTQMGQEVILRCVPISNHLYFYWYRQILGQKVEFLVSFYNNEISEKSEIFDDQFSVERPDGSNFTLKIRSTKLEDSAMYFCASSELGAGANVLTFGAGSRLTVL.

The gene calls are TRBV6-6 and TRBJ1-1; TRBD1 matches 7 bases. This CDR3 is 12 amino acids long. The ends lost 4 bases at V and 10 bases at J; junction bases unmatched: 6. Germline V gene lookup returns CDR1 MNHNY and CDR2 SVGAGI (reference sequence). The chain's CDR3 is CASSLTGRVAFF. CDR3 DNA sequence: TGTGCCAGCAGTTTGACAGGGAGGGTAGCTTTCTTT.

In its sample, this clone was seen once. This chain uses TRBV18 with TRBJ2-3; TRBD2 agrees at 7 bases. With 6 bases clipped from V and 4 bases from J, the junction kept 4 bases outside the gene matches. There are 13 residues in the CDR3. Germline-derived CDR1 and CDR2 are KGHSH and LQKENI. CDR3 nucleotide sequence: TGTGCCAGCTCCCGGGGGGAGCCAGATACGCAGTATTTT. As protein: CASSRGEPDTQYF.

The V gene is TRBV18, the J gene TRBJ1-2; 9 bases line up with TRBD1. Germline trimming cut 3 bases from V and 6 bases from J; bases unmatched to any gene: 8. The germline V gene encodes CDR1 KGHSH and CDR2 LQKENI. The CDR3 is 15 residues long. The CDR3 DNA reads TGTGCCAGCTCACCCTACCTGGACAGGGGACATGGCTACACCTTC. Its protein is CASSPYLDRGHGYTF.

This chain uses TRBV3-1 (or the pseudogene TRBV3-2) with TRBJ1-2; D not certain. This CDR3 has 12 amino acids. Trimming left V 3 bases short and J 2 bases short, with 4 bases between. CDR1 is LGHDT and CDR2 is YNNKEL in the germline V gene (reference sequence). This chain's CDR3 is CASSHQNYGYTF. The CDR3 nucleotides are TGTGCCAGCAGCCATCAAAACTATGGCTACACCTTC.

This chain links TRBV11-1 with TRBJ2-5, with 12 bases that match TRBD2. J gave up 4 bases and V 3 bases, and 0 bases lay outside the gene matches. The CDR3 length is 14 residues. CDR1 is SGHAT, CDR2 FQDESV, per germline (reference sequence). DNA for the CDR3: TGTGCCAGCAGCTTGGGACTAGCGGGAGAGACCCAGTACTTC. Amino acids: CASSLGLAGETQYF.

This clone was picked up a small number of times. The chain employs TRBV27 and TRBJ2-7; D ambiguous. V was pared by 8 bases and J by 2 bases, with 13 bases between. Per germline, CDR1 MNHEY and CDR2 SMNVEV (reference sequence). The CDR3 is 13 residues long. For the CDR3, the DNA is TGTGCCAGCCCGCACGAGAAAACCTACGAGCAGTACTTC. The encoded protein is CASPHEKTYEQYF.